Below are 13 T cell receptor beta chains sequenced from a single sample in a study of blood T cell repertoires in COVID-19. Data came from immunoSEQ multiplex PCR; TCRdb stores just in-frame clones and leaves some out. The sample has tens of thousands of clones, around 82% seen once. Sequenced input: peripheral blood. The receptors come from a human donor in a cohort sampled during active COVID-19.

This chain joins TRBV4-3 and TRBJ1-2, with D possibly TRBD1 on 5 matching bases. The CDR3 sequence is 13 residues long. Germline-derived CDR1 and CDR2 are LGHNA and YSLEER. Trimming took 1 base from V and 8 from J, leaving 11 bases between them. CDR3 coding DNA: TGCGCCAGCAGCCAAGGCCAGGGTGGCGGCTACACCTTC. This gives the protein CASSQGQGGGYTF.

This clone was counted a few times. The CDR3 DNA sequence: TGTGCCACCAGCGGAACTAGGCTAATGAACACTGAAGCTTTCTTT. This encodes CATSGTRLMNTEAFF. The chain employs TRBV15 and TRBJ1-1; D gene unclear. Trimming stripped 5 bases from V and 0 bases from J, with 13 bases between. CDR3 size: 15 residues. CDR1 and CDR2 from the germline V gene are LNHNV and YYDKDF (reference sequence).

This sequence joins TRBV3-1 (or the pseudogene TRBV3-2) and TRBJ2-7; tentative D call: TRBD1 (6 bases). With 4 bases removed from V and 5 bases from J, the gap between germline ends came to 9 bases. Germline V lookup: CDR1 LGHDT, CDR2 YNNKEL (reference sequence). The CDR3 totals 12 residues. The DNA of the CDR3 is TGTGCCAGCAGCCTAACAGGGAACGAGCAGTACTTC. It yields the protein CASSLTGNEQYF.

The V gene is TRBV27, the J gene TRBJ2-7; 10 bases map to TRBD1. The germline V gene has CDR1 MNHEY and CDR2 SMNVEV (reference sequence). The CDR3 length is 15 residues. After removal of 6 bases from V and 4 bases from J, the junction contained 9 bases not matched to a gene. CDR3 in amino acids: CASSNPGQGRYEQYF. The CDR3, as DNA: TGTGCCAGCAGCAACCCGGGACAGGGGCGGTACGAGCAGTACTTC.

The V gene is TRBV5-4, the J gene TRBJ2-1; TRBD2 matches 16 bases. After removal of 0 bases from V and 4 bases from J, the junction contained 1 base not matched to a gene. The germline CDR1 and CDR2 sequences are SGHNT and YYREEE (reference sequence). The CDR3 sequence is 17 residues long. The CDR3 nucleotides read TGTGCCAGCAGCTTGGGGGGACTAGCGGGAGGGTACAATGAGCAGTTCTTC. Translating gives CASSLGGLAGGYNEQFF.

The sample holds a few counts of this clone. The chain links TRBV7-9 to TRBJ1-5; D not resolved. CDR1 and CDR2 from the germline V gene are SEHNR and FQNEAQ (reference sequence). V dropped 8 bases and J dropped 3 bases, with 8 bases sitting between them. The CDR3 covers 12 residues. CDR3 in DNA: TGTGCCAGCGGGGAGTTCAATCAGCCCCAGCATTTT. Amino acid sequence: CASGEFNQPQHF.

The chain recombines TRBV4-3 with TRBJ2-3, with 7 bases identical to TRBD1. V lost 1 base to trimming and J lost 6 bases; unmatched junction nucleotides: 4. Germline V gives CDR1 LGHNA, CDR2 YSLEER. The CDR3 is 14 residues long. The CDR3 coding sequence is TGCGCCAGCAGCCAAGGGGTGACAGGGGATACGCAGTATTTT. Its translation is CASSQGVTGDTQYF.

V and J are TRBV5-6 and TRBJ1-2, with 8 bases matching TRBD1. From germline, CDR1 is SGHDT and CDR2 YYEEEE. CDR3 length: 18 residues. With 4 bases clipped from V and 0 bases from J, the junction kept 14 bases outside the gene matches. In DNA form, the CDR3 reads TGTGCCAGCAGCCCGGAGGGGACAGGACCTCTTACTAACTATGGCTACACCTTC. Encoded protein: CASSPEGTGPLTNYGYTF. The full variable domain, with the rest looked up from reference TRBV5-6 and TRBJ1-2, is DAGVTQSPTHLIKTRGQQVTLRCSPKSGHDTVSWYQQALGQGPQFIFQYYEEEERQRGNFPDRFSGHQFPNYSSELNVNALLLGDSALYLCASSPEGTGPLTNYGYTFGSGTRLTVV.

The table lists this clone with a count of one. The V gene is TRBV4-3, the J gene TRBJ1-4; unclear D gene. The V end lost 0 bases, the J end lost 8 bases, and 13 bases lay between the germline ends. The CDR3 is 15 residues long. Germline loops: CDR1 LGHNA, CDR2 YSLEER. CDR3 amino acids: CASSQDRFFEEKLFF. Written as DNA, the CDR3 is TGCGCCAGCAGCCAAGATAGATTCTTTGAGGAAAAACTGTTTTTT.

This sequence joins TRBV7-3 and TRBJ2-6, with unresolved D. The CDR3 sequence is 16 residues long. Germline V CDR1 and CDR2: SGHTA, FQGTGA. Trimming left V 2 bases short and J 4 bases short, with 12 bases between. CDR3 residues: CASSLGWANGANVLTF. DNA for the CDR3: TGTGCCAGCAGCTTAGGATGGGCGAACGGGGCCAACGTCCTGACTTTC.

The chain uses TRBV25-1 and TRBJ2-5; 8 positions match TRBD2. The ends lost 7 bases at V and 4 bases at J; junction bases unmatched: 11. Germline V gene data show CDR1 as MGHDK and CDR2 as SYGVNS. This CDR3 contains 15 residues. CDR3 amino acids: CASTYWAAGVETQYF. The CDR3 bases are TGTGCCAGCACCTACTGGGCAGCGGGAGTAGAGACCCAGTACTTC.

J is TRBJ1-5 and V is TRBV19, with 10 nucleotides matching TRBD1. With 10 bases clipped from V and 11 bases from J, the junction kept 17 bases outside the gene matches. CDR3 size: 15 residues. CDR1 LNHDA and CDR2 SQIVND come from the germline V gene (reference sequence). The CDR3 sequence: CATVRDRGRGSSQHF. The CDR3 region has the DNA TGTGCCACAGTCCGGGACAGGGGCCGCGGCAGCTCCCAGCATTTT.

This chain links TRBV3-1 (or the pseudogene TRBV3-2) with TRBJ1-6, with D uncertain. The CDR3 consists of 14 residues. Germline CDR1 LGHDT, CDR2 YNNKEL (reference sequence). With 1 base removed from V and 6 bases from J, the gap between germline ends came to 7 bases. The CDR3 spells CASSQGRSNSPLHF. CDR3 nucleotides: TGTGCCAGCAGCCAAGGTCGTAGTAATTCACCCCTCCACTTT.